Listed below are T cell receptor beta chains from one sample, sequenced in a study of shared clonotypes between healthy human individuals. Data came from immunoSEQ multiplex PCR; TCRdb stores just in-frame clones and leaves some out. The sample lists more than 400,000 clones; around 85% were seen once. Source material: PBMCs. These receptor sequences come from a middle-aged woman in good health. Some clones in this sample may be carry-over from other donors' samples. Both conserved end residues are part of each CDR3. D genes are given only for firm matches. Part of the rows lack a size; the others show once, few, many or a class for expanded clones.

J gene,clone size,D gene,V gene,CDR3 protein,CDR3 DNA
TRBJ1-2,NA,NA,TRBV27,CASSLNHRPNYGYTF,TGTGCCAGCAGTTTAAATCACAGACCTAACTATGGCTACACCTTC
TRBJ1-4,NA,NA,TRBV1,CTSSQDWGEGVNEKLFF,TGCACCAGCAGCCAAGATTGGGGGGAGGGGGTGAATGAAAAACTGTTTTTT
TRBJ1-5,few,NA,TRBV28,CASSKYQPQHF,TGTGCCAGCAGTAAATATCAGCCCCAGCATTTT
TRBJ2-4,NA,NA,TRBV10-3,CAISESSGLLAKNIQYF,TGTGCCATCAGTGAGTCGTCAGGTCTTCTGGCCAAAAACATTCAGTACTTC
TRBJ2-1,NA,TRBD2,TRBV29-1,CSVDLRLAGHSYNEQFF,TGCAGCGTTGATTTGAGGCTAGCGGGGCACTCCTACAATGAGCAGTTCTTC
TRBJ2-5,NA,NA,TRBV6-5,CASSYSGETQYF,TGTGCCAGCAGTTACTCAGGAGAGACCCAGTACTTC
TRBJ2-5,NA,NA,TRBV11-2,CASSLVSIKETQYF,TGTGCCAGCAGCTTGGTCAGTATCAAAGAGACCCAGTACTTC
TRBJ2-7,NA,TRBD1,TRBV10-3,CAIGEGAYEQYF,TGTGCCATCGGTGAGGGGGCTTACGAGCAGTACTTC
TRBJ1-1,few,NA,TRBV6-5,CASSPNQENTEAFF,TGTGCCAGCAGCCCCAACCAGGAGAACACTGAAGCTTTCTTT
TRBJ2-7,NA,NA,TRBV30,CAWSVEPVTYEQYF,TGTGCCTGGAGTGTAGAGCCCGTCACCTACGAGCAGTACTTC
TRBJ2-2,NA,TRBD1,TRBV7-8,CASSLGTGGLFF,TGTGCCAGCAGCCTTGGGACAGGAGGGCTGTTTTTT
TRBJ1-3,NA,NA,TRBV7-9,CASSLRQDLNTIYF,TGTGCCAGCAGCCTTCGACAGGACTTAAACACCATATATTTT
TRBJ2-6,NA,NA,TRBV6-5,CASTRSGANVLTF,TGTGCCAGCACACGGTCTGGGGCCAACGTCCTGACTTTC
TRBJ1-2,once,NA,TRBV5-1,CASSPGGAARDGYTF,TGCGCCAGCAGCCCCGGAGGGGCGGCCCGGGATGGCTACACCTTC
TRBJ2-1,few,NA,TRBV4-3,CASSQDQEAVSYNEQFF,TGCGCCAGCAGCCAAGATCAAGAAGCGGTCTCCTACAATGAGCAGTTCTTC
TRBJ2-1,NA,TRBD1,TRBV9,CASSVARDRGFNEQFF,TGTGCCAGCAGCGTAGCCCGGGACAGGGGGTTCAATGAGCAGTTCTTC
TRBJ2-5,NA,NA,TRBV5-8,CASSYAGDLGETQYF,TGTGCCAGCAGCTACGCCGGAGACTTAGGAGAGACCCAGTACTTC
TRBJ2-7,few,NA,TRBV11-2,CASSLRDNLYEQYF,TGTGCCAGCAGCCTAAGGGACAACCTCTACGAGCAGTACTTC
TRBJ2-5,NA,NA,TRBV13,CASSSPGYTSETQYF,TGTGCCAGCAGCTCCCCGGGCTATACCTCAGAGACCCAGTACTTC
TRBJ2-2,NA,TRBD2,TRBV7-3,CASSTRLAGTGELFF,TGTGCCAGCAGCACCAGGCTAGCGGGCACCGGGGAGCTGTTTTTT